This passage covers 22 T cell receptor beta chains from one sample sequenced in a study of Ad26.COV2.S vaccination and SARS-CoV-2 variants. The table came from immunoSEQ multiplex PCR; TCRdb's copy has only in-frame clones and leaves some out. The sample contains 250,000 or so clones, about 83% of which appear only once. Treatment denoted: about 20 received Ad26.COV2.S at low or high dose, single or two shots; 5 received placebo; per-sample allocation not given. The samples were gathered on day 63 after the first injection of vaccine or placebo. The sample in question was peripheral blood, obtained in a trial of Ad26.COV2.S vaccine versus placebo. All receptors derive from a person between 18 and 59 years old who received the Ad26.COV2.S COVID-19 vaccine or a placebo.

CDR3 in amino acids: CASSTSQETQYF. As DNA, the CDR3 is TGTGCCAGTAGTACCTCCCAAGAGACCCAGTACTTC. This chain connects TRBV19 to TRBJ2-5; D is undetermined. Trimming stripped 4 bases from V and 1 base from J, with 4 bases between. From germline, CDR1 is LNHDA and CDR2 SQIVND (reference sequence). This CDR3 region has 12 residues.

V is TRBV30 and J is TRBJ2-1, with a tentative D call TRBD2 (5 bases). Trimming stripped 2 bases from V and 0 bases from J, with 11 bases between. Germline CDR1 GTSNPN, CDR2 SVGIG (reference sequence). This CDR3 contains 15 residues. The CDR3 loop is CAWSMSGPSYNEQFF. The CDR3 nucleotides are TGTGCCTGGAGTATGAGCGGCCCCTCCTACAATGAGCAGTTCTTC. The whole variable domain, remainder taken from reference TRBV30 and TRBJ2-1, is SQTIHQWPATLVQPVGSPLSLECTVEGTSNPNLYWYRQAAGRGLQLLFYSVGIGQISSEVPQNLSASRPQDRQFILSSKKLLLSDSGFYLCAWSMSGPSYNEQFFGPGTRLTVL.

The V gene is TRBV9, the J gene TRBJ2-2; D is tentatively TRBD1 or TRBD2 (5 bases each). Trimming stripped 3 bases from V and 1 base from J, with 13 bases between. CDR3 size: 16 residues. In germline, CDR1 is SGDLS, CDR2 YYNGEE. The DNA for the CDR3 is TGTGCCAGCAGCGCGTCGGGGCGCCTGAACACCGGGGAGCTGTTTTTT. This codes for CASSASGRLNTGELFF.

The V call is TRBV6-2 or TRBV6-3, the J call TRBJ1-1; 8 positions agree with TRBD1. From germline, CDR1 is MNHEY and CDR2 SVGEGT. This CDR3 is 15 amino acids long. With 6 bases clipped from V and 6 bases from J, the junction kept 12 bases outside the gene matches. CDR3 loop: CASRPTRTGSAEAFF. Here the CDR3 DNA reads TGTGCCAGCAGACCTACGCGGACAGGGAGCGCTGAAGCTTTCTTT.

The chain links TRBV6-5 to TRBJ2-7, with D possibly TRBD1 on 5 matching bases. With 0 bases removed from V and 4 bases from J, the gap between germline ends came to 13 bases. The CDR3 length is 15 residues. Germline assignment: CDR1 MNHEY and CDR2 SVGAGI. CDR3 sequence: CASSYSSSTAYEQYF. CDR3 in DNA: TGTGCCAGCAGTTACTCGTCCTCGACAGCTTACGAGCAGTACTTC.

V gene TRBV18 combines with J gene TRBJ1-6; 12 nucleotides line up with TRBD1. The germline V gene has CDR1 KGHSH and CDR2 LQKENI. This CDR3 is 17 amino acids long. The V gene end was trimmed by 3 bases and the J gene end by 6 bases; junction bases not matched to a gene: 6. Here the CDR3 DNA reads TGTGCCAGCTCACCCACCGGGACAGGGGGCTCTAATTCACCCCTCCACTTT. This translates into CASSPTGTGGSNSPLHF.

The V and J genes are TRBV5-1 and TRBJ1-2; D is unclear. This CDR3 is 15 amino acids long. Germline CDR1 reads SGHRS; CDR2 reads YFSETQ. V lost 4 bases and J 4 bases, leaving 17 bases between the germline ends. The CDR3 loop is CASSLRPSEPYGYTF. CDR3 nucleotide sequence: TGCGCCAGCAGCCTACGCCCCTCCGAGCCCTATGGCTACACCTTC.

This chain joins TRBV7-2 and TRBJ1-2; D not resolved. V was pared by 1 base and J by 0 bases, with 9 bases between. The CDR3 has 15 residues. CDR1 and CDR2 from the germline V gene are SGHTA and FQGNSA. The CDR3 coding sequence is TGTGCCAGCAGCTTAGGTGACCTAGCTAACTATGGCTACACCTTC. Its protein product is CASSLGDLANYGYTF.

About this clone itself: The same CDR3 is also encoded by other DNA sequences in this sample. The CDR3 bases are TGCGCCAGCAGCGACGGGACAGGGGGATATGGCTACACCTTC. Amino acid sequence: CASSDGTGGYGYTF. The chain combines TRBV5-1 with TRBJ1-2; TRBD1 agrees at 11 bases. The V gene end was trimmed by 4 bases and the J gene end by 5 bases; junction bases not matched to a gene: 4. This CDR3 has 14 residues. Germline V gives CDR1 SGHRS, CDR2 YFSETQ.

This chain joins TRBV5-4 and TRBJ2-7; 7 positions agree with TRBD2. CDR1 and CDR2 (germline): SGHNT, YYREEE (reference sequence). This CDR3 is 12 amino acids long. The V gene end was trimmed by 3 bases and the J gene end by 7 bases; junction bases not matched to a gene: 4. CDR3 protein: CASSYLAEEQYV. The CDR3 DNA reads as TGTGCCAGCAGCTACCTAGCGGAAGAGCAGTACGTC.

CDR3 sequence (DNA): TGTGCCAGCAGCTTAGTGGGGACTAGCTCAGATACGCAGTATTTT. Residues: CASSLVGTSSDTQYF. The V and J genes are TRBV7-9 and TRBJ2-3, with TRBD2 identical over 9 bases. Trimming cost V 1 base and J 4 bases; bases outside gene matches: 3. The CDR3 contains 15 residues. CDR1 and CDR2 from the germline V gene are SEHNR and FQNEAQ (reference sequence).

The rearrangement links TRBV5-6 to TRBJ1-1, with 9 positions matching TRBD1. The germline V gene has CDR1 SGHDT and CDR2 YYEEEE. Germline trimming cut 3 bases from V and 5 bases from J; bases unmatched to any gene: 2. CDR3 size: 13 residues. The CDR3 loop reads CASSWDRATEAFF. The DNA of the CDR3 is TGTGCCAGCAGCTGGGACAGGGCTACTGAAGCTTTCTTT.

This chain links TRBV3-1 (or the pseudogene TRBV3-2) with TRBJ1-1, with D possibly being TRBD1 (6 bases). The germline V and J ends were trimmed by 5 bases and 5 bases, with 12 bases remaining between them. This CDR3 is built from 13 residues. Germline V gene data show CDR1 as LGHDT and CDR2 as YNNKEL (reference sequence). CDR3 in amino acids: CASSIGGGTEAFF. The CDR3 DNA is TGTGCCAGCAGCATAGGGGGTGGGACTGAAGCTTTCTTT.

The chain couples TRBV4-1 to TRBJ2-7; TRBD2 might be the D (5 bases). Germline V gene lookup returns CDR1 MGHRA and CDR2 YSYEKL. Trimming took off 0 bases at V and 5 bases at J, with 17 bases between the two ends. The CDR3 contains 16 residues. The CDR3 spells CASSQDRRGSSNEQYV. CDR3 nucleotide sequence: TGCGCCAGCAGCCAAGATAGAAGAGGGAGTAGCAACGAGCAGTACGTC.

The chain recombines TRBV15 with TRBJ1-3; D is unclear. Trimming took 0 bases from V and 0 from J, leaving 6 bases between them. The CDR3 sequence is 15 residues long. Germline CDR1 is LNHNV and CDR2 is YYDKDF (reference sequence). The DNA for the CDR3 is TGTGCCACCAGCAGAGAAAGGTTCTCTGGAAACACCATATATTTT. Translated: CATSRERFSGNTIYF.

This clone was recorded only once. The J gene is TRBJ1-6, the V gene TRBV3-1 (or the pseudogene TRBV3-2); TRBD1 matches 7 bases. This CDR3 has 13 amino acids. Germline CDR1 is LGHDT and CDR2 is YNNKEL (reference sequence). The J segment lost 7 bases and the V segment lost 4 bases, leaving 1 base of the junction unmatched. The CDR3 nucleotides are TGTGCCAGCAGCCGAGGGGGCAATTCACCCCTCCACTTT. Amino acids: CASSRGGNSPLHF.

The CDR3 reads CASSPSPATEAFF. The DNA of the CDR3 is TGTGCCAGCAGCCCGTCACCGGCCACTGAAGCTTTCTTT. V and J are TRBV7-9 and TRBJ1-1; no definite D call. From germline, CDR1 is SEHNR and CDR2 FQNEAQ (reference sequence). The CDR3 totals 13 residues. The V end lost 5 bases, the J end lost 4 bases, and 11 bases lay between the germline ends.

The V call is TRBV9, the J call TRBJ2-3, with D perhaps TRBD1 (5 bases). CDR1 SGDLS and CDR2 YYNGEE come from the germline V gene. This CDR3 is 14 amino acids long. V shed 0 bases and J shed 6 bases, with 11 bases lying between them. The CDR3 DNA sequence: TGTGCCAGCAGCGTAGTAGCAGGGCCGGATACGCAGTATTTT. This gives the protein CASSVVAGPDTQYF.

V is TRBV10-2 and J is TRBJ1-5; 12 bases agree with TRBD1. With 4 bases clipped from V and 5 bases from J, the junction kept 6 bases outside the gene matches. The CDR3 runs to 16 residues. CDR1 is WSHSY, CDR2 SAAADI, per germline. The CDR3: CASSGTGTGGYQPQHF. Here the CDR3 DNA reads TGCGCCAGCAGTGGTACCGGGACAGGGGGCTATCAGCCCCAGCATTTT.

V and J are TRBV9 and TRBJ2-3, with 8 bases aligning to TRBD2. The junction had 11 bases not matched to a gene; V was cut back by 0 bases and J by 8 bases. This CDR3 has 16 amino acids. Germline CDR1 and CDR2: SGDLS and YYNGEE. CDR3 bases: TGTGCCAGCAGCGTAGAGGCAGCGGGAGTAGGGGGTACGCAGTATTTT. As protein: CASSVEAAGVGGTQYF.

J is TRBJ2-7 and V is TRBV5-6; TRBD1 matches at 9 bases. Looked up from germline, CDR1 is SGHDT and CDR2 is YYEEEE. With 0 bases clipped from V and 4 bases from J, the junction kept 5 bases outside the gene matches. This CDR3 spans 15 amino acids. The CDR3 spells CASSLVGQGRYEQYV. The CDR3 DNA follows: TGTGCCAGCAGCTTGGTGGGACAGGGTAGGTACGAGCAGTACGTC.

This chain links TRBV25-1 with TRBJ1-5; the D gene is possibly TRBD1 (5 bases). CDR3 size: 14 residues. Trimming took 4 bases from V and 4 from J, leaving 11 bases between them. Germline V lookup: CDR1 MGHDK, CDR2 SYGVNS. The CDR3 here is CASSARRTNQPQHF. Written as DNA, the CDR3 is TGTGCCAGCAGTGCTCGCAGGACAAATCAGCCCCAGCATTTT.